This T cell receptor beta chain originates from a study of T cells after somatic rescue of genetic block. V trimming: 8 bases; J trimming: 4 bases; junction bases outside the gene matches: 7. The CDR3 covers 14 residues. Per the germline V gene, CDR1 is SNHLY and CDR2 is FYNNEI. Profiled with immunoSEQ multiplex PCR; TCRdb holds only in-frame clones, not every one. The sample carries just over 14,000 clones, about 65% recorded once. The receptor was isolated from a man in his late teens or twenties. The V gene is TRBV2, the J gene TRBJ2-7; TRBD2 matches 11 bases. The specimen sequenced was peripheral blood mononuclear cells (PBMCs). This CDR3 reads CASGLAGGSYEQYF. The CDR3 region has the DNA TGTGCCAGCGGTTTAGCGGGAGGGAGTTACGAGCAGTACTTC.